This TCR beta chain was identified during a study of beta chain features in type 1 diabetes. Whole-study findings and limits: Type 1 diabetes patients showed fewer insertions and more deletions at VDJ junctions. For patients and controls alike, PCR might favor shorter templates to the same degree. There was no resolution here of whether HLA type influences TCRB rearrangement. Shortening of TCRB CDR3s, moderate but significant, appeared in all four CD4+ subsets of Type 1 diabetes patients. In cDNA sequencing, cells with high TCR expression could be over-represented.

V lost 3 bases and J 6 bases, leaving 14 bases between the germline ends. The CDR3 has 15 amino acids. Germline-derived CDR1 and CDR2 are MDHEN and SYDVKM. Sequenced material consisted of expressed TCRB transcripts (all of the isolated RNA was reverse transcribed). Sequencing used immunoSEQ multiplex PCR; TCRdb keeps in-frame clones, though not all of them. The data contain around 250,000 clones, around 21% of them singletons. Comments on this clone: What it binds is not known.

The sequence derives from a middle-aged woman with type 1 diabetes. The sample comprised naive CD4+ T cells from blood. This sequence joins TRBV28 and TRBJ2-2; possible D gene TRBD1, 6 bases. The CDR3 coding sequence is TGTGCCAGCAGTTTTACGGCGGCAGGGGCCGGGGAGCTGTTTTTT. It yields the protein CASSFTAAGAGELFF.